This T cell receptor (beta chain) stems from a study of siplizumab effects on memory and regulatory T cells (dated by TCRdb to the late 2010s). Regarding the research as a whole: The study looked at the effect of siplizumab, an anti-CD2 antibody, on alloreactive T-cell subsets in allogeneic mixed lymphocyte reactions made from human PBMCs.

Sorted unstimulated T cells and proliferating T cells recovered from mixed lymphocyte reactions underwent TCRbeta CDR3 sequencing. Fresh whole blood from fewer than 11 HLA-typed healthy donors was used as the source from which PBMCs were isolated. Unstimulated CD4+ non-regulatory T cells were FACS-sorted to map the origin of alloreactive clones. Libraries were made using the immunoSEQ multiplex PCR assay. About 10^5 TCR templates per sample were assayed by the deep sequencing platform. Genomic DNA extracted from sorted T cells was used for TCRbeta CDR3 sequencing. Regarding the original processing steps: The R programming language was used for clonal analysis of the TCRbeta CDR3 data. Alloreactive CD4+ and CD8+ clones were defined by comparing unstimulated samples with post-reaction CFSE-low samples. Regulatory or non-regulatory origin was assigned to alloreactive CD4+ clones by matching of sequences to sorted unstimulated Treg and non-Treg repertoires. TCRdb carries this immuneACCESS record with in-frame sequences only. Its versions omit some clonotypes, under half of them owing to an unresolved V gene in the studies checked, with the rest unexplained. The DNA gave D and trimming, while V, J and clone size come from that table. A total of approximately 100,000 clones appear in this sample, just under 95% of them only once. Around 0.16% of the sample belongs to the ten largest clones.

Broader findings and caveats from the paper: Siplizumab significantly reduced the cumulative frequency of alloreactive sequences traceable to unstimulated CD4+ memory T cells. The suppressive function of proliferating Tregs from siplizumab cultures was not functionally confirmed. Because sequences at frequencies below about 10^-5 were poorly captured, only a minor fraction of alloreactive clones could be mapped back to unstimulated subsets. Among mappable alloreactive CD4+ clones, an average Treg-derived fraction of roughly 70% was observed with siplizumab, compared with approximately 26% in control reactions. Roughly 80-95% of proliferating CD4+ or CD8+ clones could not be assigned a naive or memory phenotype. Compared with memory T cells, unstimulated naive T cells appeared more diverse, and naive cells seemed to make a substantial contribution to the alloresponse.

The CDR3, from cysteine to phenylalanine, totals 14 residues. CDR3 DNA is the only sequence kept; it has 42 bases, read in frame from the first base. The V end loses 5 bases and the J end loses 2 bases, and a stretch of 13 bases separates them. For CDR1 and CDR2, the germline V gene lists SGHTA and FQGNSA. Turning to this clone: This receptor's antigen is unknown. It has no much larger one-base neighbor in the sample; base qualities were not kept.

The rearranged chain carries TRBV7-2 and TRBJ2-7; the D gene is not confidently resolved. The receptor was isolated from a human donor in good health. The sequencing sample was made of non-Treg CD4+ T cells sorted from blood. Explained via the paper, the cell subset or site label denotes: FACS-sorted unstimulated CD4+ non-regulatory T cells. The bases read TGTGCCAGCAGCCGCCCGAATGTCCCCTACGAGCAGTACTTC. Translated, it gives CASSRPNVPYEQYF. This CDR3, with the reference TRBV7-2 and TRBJ2-7 proteins standing in past its ends, gives the full variable domain GAGVSQSPSNKVTEKGKDVELRCDPISGHTALYWYRQSLGQGLEFLIYFQGNSAPDKSGLPSDRFSAERTGGSVSTLTIQRTQQEDSAVYLCASSRPNVPYEQYFGPGTRLTVT.